Below, one TCR beta chain is given with its context. Its target is not known. PCR employed 60 Vbeta and 13 Jbeta primers. Profiling relied on immunoSEQ multiplex PCR, and the TCRdb table lists in-frame clones only, not all of them. The table records about 100,000 clones, approximately 76% of them present only once. The data belong to a study of cytomegalovirus exposure and HLA in healthy donors. General study findings and limits: About 90% or about 30% of the time was how often most TCR beta V segments were productive, according to an earlier analysis.

Sequenced input: PBMCs. This clonotype was sampled from a man aged 40-50 years in good health and CMV-seropositive.

The CDR3 is CASSPGSTNEKLFF. The CDR3 DNA follows: TGTGCCAGCTCCCCGGGGTCAACTAATGAAAAACTGTTTTTT. The chain carries TRBV7-9 and TRBJ1-4; D remains ambiguous. V was clipped by 8 bases and J by 0 bases, with 10 bases between them. The CDR3 contains 14 residues. CDR1 is SEHNR, CDR2 FQNEAQ, per germline (reference sequence).